A single sample gave rise to the 24 T cell receptor beta chains below, sequenced in a study of cytomegalovirus exposure and HLA in healthy donors. Primers for the PCR totalled 60 Vbeta and 13 Jbeta. Assay used: immunoSEQ multiplex PCR; TCRdb lists only in-frame clones, some missing. The sample yields about 180,000 clones, roughly four fifths seen once. The sample taken for sequencing was PBMCs. These TCRs come from a man between 18 and 35 years old in good health and CMV-seronegative.

V usage is TRBV10-3 and J usage is TRBJ2-7, with 11 bases aligning to TRBD2. Germline V gene lookup returns CDR1 ENHRY and CDR2 SYGVKD. The CDR3 sequence is 16 residues long. J gave up 2 bases and V 0 bases, and 3 bases lay outside the gene matches. The DNA for the CDR3 is TGTGCCATCAGTGAGTCGGGACTAGCGGATACCTACGAGCAGTACTTC. It codes for CAISESGLADTYEQYF.

V is TRBV5-1 and J is TRBJ2-2, with a tentative D call TRBD1 (5 bases). Per germline, CDR1 SGHRS and CDR2 YFSETQ. The length of the CDR3 is 15 residues. V shed 4 bases and J shed 4 bases, with 14 bases lying between them. The CDR3 coding sequence is TGCGCCAGCAGCACCAAGGGGTCGGGCACCGGGGAGCTGTTTTTT. This codes for CASSTKGSGTGELFF.

The chain employs TRBV7-9 and TRBJ2-3; D remains unclear. CDR3 length: 12 residues. CDR1 is SEHNR, CDR2 FQNEAQ, per germline (reference sequence). V lost 2 bases and J lost 3, with 3 bases in between. CDR3 protein: CASSLLTDTQYF. The CDR3 DNA reads TGTGCCAGCAGCTTACTTACAGATACGCAGTATTTT.

This sequence joins TRBV4-1 and TRBJ2-2, with no clear D. V gave up 1 base and J gave up 0 bases, with 15 bases separating them. The germline V gene has CDR1 MGHRA and CDR2 YSYEKL. This CDR3 spans 18 amino acids. CDR3 sequence: CASSQALSAVANTGELFF. CDR3 nucleotides: TGCGCCAGCAGCCAAGCTTTGTCGGCGGTCGCGAACACCGGGGAGCTGTTTTTT.

The gene calls are TRBV19 and TRBJ2-1; 7 nucleotides line up with TRBD1. The V gene end was trimmed by 3 bases and the J gene end by 6 bases; junction bases not matched to a gene: 8. Germline assignment: CDR1 LNHDA and CDR2 SQIVND (reference sequence). CDR3 length equals 15 residues. This CDR3 reads CASSMGWAGGNEQFF. Here the CDR3 DNA reads TGTGCCAGTAGTATGGGCTGGGCAGGGGGCAATGAGCAGTTCTTC. The full variable domain, rest sourced from reference TRBV19 and TRBJ2-1, is DGGITQSPKYLFRKEGQNVTLSCEQNLNHDAMYWYRQDPGQGLRLIYYSQIVNDFQKGDIAEGYSVSREKKESFPLTVTSAQKNPTAFYLCASSMGWAGGNEQFFGPGTRLTVL.

V usage is TRBV19 and J usage is TRBJ2-6; possible D gene TRBD1, 9 bases. Germline-derived CDR1 and CDR2 are LNHDA and SQIVND (reference sequence). This CDR3 is built from 20 residues. The V and J ends lost 4 bases and 4 bases respectively, with 26 bases between them. The CDR3 DNA follows: TGTGCCAGTAGTACACCCTCGGGGGGGACAGGGAGTCGCGGGGCCAACGTCCTGACTTTC. It encodes CASSTPSGGTGSRGANVLTF.

This clone was counted a single time. This chain connects TRBV2 to TRBJ1-6; possible D gene TRBD1, 6 bases. This CDR3 contains 14 residues. Germline lookup yields CDR1 SNHLY and CDR2 FYNNEI. Between the trimmed V and J ends, which lost 7 bases and 6 bases, there was a span of 13 bases. The CDR3 DNA reads as TGTGCCAGCATTGGGGGCTCTTCTAATTCACCCCTCCACTTT. The encoded protein is CASIGGSSNSPLHF.

The chain has TRBV29-1 and TRBJ2-3; unclear D gene. CDR3 size: 14 residues. Looked up from germline, CDR1 is SQVTM and CDR2 is ANQGSEA. V shed 0 bases and J shed 0 bases, with 7 bases lying between them. DNA for the CDR3: TGCAGCGTTGAAGACTGGCTGAGCACAGATACGCAGTATTTT. As protein: CSVEDWLSTDTQYF.

In nucleotides, the CDR3 is TGTGCCAGCAGCTTGGGGTCCGGGGAGACCCAGTACTTC. Residues: CASSLGSGETQYF. The rearrangement uses TRBV5-4 and TRBJ2-5; D is uncertain. V lost 0 bases to trimming and J lost 5 bases, with 8 bases between them. Germline-derived CDR1 and CDR2 are SGHNT and YYREEE (reference sequence). CDR3 length: 13 residues.

CDR3 in amino acids: CASSSLAGVPYNEQFF. The CDR3 nucleotides are TGTGCCAGCAGCTCGTTAGCGGGAGTCCCCTACAATGAGCAGTTCTTC. This chain links TRBV11-3 with TRBJ2-1, with TRBD2 identical over 9 bases. Germline CDR1 reads SGHNT; CDR2 reads YENEEA. The CDR3 contains 16 residues. V was pared by 4 bases and J by 2 bases, with 6 bases of the junction left unmatched.

The chain links TRBV18 to TRBJ1-5; tentatively, D is TRBD1 (6 bases). The germline V gene has CDR1 KGHSH and CDR2 LQKENI. Between the trimmed V and J ends, which lost 3 bases and 3 bases, there was a span of 9 bases. The CDR3 sequence is 14 residues long. The CDR3: CASSPTGYNQPQHF. In nucleotides, the CDR3 is TGTGCCAGCTCACCCACAGGGTACAATCAGCCCCAGCATTTT.

A note on this clone: The sample carries other DNA sequences with the same CDR3. This chain connects TRBV9 to TRBJ2-7; unclear D gene. Trimming removed 3 bases at V and 0 bases at J, with 7 bases between. Germline lookup yields CDR1 SGDLS and CDR2 YYNGEE. CDR3 length: 13 residues. The CDR3 DNA is TGTGCCAGCAGCGGAGGCGGCTCCTACGAGCAGTACTTC. This sequence encodes CASSGGGSYEQYF.

This clone has just a few counts. The chain is built from TRBV4-2 and TRBJ2-3; a possible D gene is TRBD2 (6 bases). The CDR3 runs to 16 residues. With 1 base removed from V and 0 bases from J, the gap between germline ends came to 11 bases. CDR1 and CDR2 (germline): LGHNA, YNFKEQ. The chain's CDR3 is CASSQGGGTSTDTQYF. The CDR3 nucleotides read TGTGCCAGCAGCCAAGGTGGGGGGACTAGCACAGATACGCAGTATTTT.

J is TRBJ2-2 and V is TRBV29-1; D is unclear. The CDR3 runs to 13 residues. The V end was cut by 6 bases, the J end by 6 bases, with 14 bases between. Germline V gene data show CDR1 as SQVTM and CDR2 as ANQGSEA. DNA of the CDR3: TGCAGCGTAAAAAAGAAGCGAGCCGGGGAGCTGTTTTTT. This codes for CSVKKKRAGELFF.

The V and J genes are TRBV4-1 and TRBJ2-3; 7 nucleotides agree with TRBD1. CDR1 is MGHRA and CDR2 is YSYEKL in the germline V gene. The V and J ends lost 2 bases and 4 bases, in that order; junction bases with no gene match: 6. The CDR3 runs to 15 residues. The DNA of the CDR3 is TGCGCCAGCAGCCAAAATGTTCAGGGGGCAGATACGCAGTATTTT. This codes for CASSQNVQGADTQYF.

V is TRBV28 and J is TRBJ1-2, with 7 bases fitting TRBD1. CDR3 length: 14 amino acids. J was trimmed by 4 bases and V by 7 bases; bases with no gene match: 9. Per the germline V gene, CDR1 is MDHEN and CDR2 is SYDVKM. The CDR3 DNA reads as TGTGCCAGCAATTCTGGGGACAGCCTCTATGGCTACACCTTC. Its protein product is CASNSGDSLYGYTF.

This chain links TRBV19 with TRBJ2-1; a weak D match, TRBD2 (6 bases). Germline-derived CDR1 and CDR2 are LNHDA and SQIVND (reference sequence). V gave up 4 bases and J gave up 4 bases, with 17 bases separating them. This CDR3 spans 16 amino acids. The CDR3 DNA is TGTGCCAGTAGTACATTTCACCTCGGGAGTTACAATGAGCAGTTCTTC. It translates to CASSTFHLGSYNEQFF. Full variable domain (rest looked up from reference TRBV19 and TRBJ2-1): DGGITQSPKYLFRKEGQNVTLSCEQNLNHDAMYWYRQDPGQGLRLIYYSQIVNDFQKGDIAEGYSVSREKKESFPLTVTSAQKNPTAFYLCASSTFHLGSYNEQFFGPGTRLTVL.

This chain connects TRBV5-1 to TRBJ2-7; 7 bases are a match to TRBD2. The germline gives CDR1 SGHRS, CDR2 YFSETQ. The trim removed 4 bases at V and 4 bases at J, leaving 11 bases unmatched. CDR3 size: 15 residues. The CDR3 coding sequence is TGCGCCAGCAGCGGGGTTCAGGGAGGGTTGTACGAGCAGTACTTC. Residues: CASSGVQGGLYEQYF.

The rearrangement links TRBV5-6 to TRBJ2-2, with TRBD2 matching 11 bases. Trimming cost V 0 bases and J 4 bases; bases outside gene matches: 5. The germline CDR1 and CDR2 sequences are SGHDT and YYEEEE. The CDR3 contains 17 residues. The CDR3 loop reads CASSLVLAGVSTGELFF. As DNA, the CDR3 is TGTGCCAGCAGCTTGGTACTAGCGGGAGTAAGCACCGGGGAGCTGTTTTTT.

This clone was seen only once. The chain joins TRBV28 to TRBJ2-1; possibly TRBD2 for D (5 bases). The CDR3 extends over 13 amino acids. V was shortened by 3 bases and J by 7 bases, with 10 bases between the two germline ends. Per the germline V gene, CDR1 is MDHEN and CDR2 is SYDVKM. This chain's CDR3 is CASSFPGRNEQFF. The DNA of the CDR3 is TGTGCCAGCAGTTTTCCGGGGAGAAATGAGCAGTTCTTC.

The chain employs TRBV27 and TRBJ1-1, with TRBD1 matching over 7 bases. CDR1 is MNHEY and CDR2 is SMNVEV in the germline V gene (reference sequence). The CDR3 covers 16 residues. The ends lost 5 bases at V and 5 bases at J; junction bases unmatched: 14. For the CDR3, the DNA is TGTGCCAGCAGTGCACGAGGGGGCTTGAGGGGAACTGAAGCTTTCTTT. Encoded protein: CASSARGGLRGTEAFF.

In DNA, the CDR3 is TGTGCCAGCAGTTGGCAGGTGAACACTGAAGCTTTCTTT. Its translation is CASSWQVNTEAFF. The chain uses TRBV6-5 and TRBJ1-1; D not resolved. The V and J ends lost 4 bases and 0 bases respectively, with 6 bases between them. The V gene's germline CDR1 is MNHEY and CDR2 SVGAGI. The length of the CDR3 is 13 residues.

This chain uses TRBV5-6 with TRBJ2-7; no definite D call. The CDR3 sequence is 11 residues long. V lost 5 bases and J 7 bases, leaving 10 bases between the germline ends. Germline V gene lookup returns CDR1 SGHDT and CDR2 YYEEEE. CDR3 sequence reads: CASSLYGEQYF. The CDR3 bases are TGTGCCAGCAGTTTGTACGGTGAGCAGTACTTC.

The CDR3 loop reads CASTVFRNLQETQYF. DNA for the CDR3: TGTGCCAGCACGGTATTCCGAAACCTCCAAGAGACCCAGTACTTC. This chain joins TRBV6-5 and TRBJ2-5; unclear D gene. The ends were cut back, 7 bases at V and 1 base at J, with 16 bases in the middle. CDR1 is MNHEY and CDR2 is SVGAGI in the germline V gene. This CDR3 has 15 residues.